What follows is one TCR beta chain and its context. The antigen it recognizes is unknown. Base qualities are not provided; no much larger clone lies one nucleotide away. V and J are trimmed by 6 bases and 3 bases, and the gene matches miss 7 bases of the junction. Via the germline V gene, CDR1 is ENHRY and CDR2 SYGVKD. The CDR3 spans 15 residues, from the cysteine through the phenylalanine. Only the CDR3 region is kept as DNA, spanning 45 bases read in frame from base 1. Libraries were made using RT-PCR. Sequenced using a NextSeq 550. TCRdb applied fastp at Q25 and MiXCR to the public reads, then kept only in-frame beta chains. Duplicate CDR3 protein sequences are folded into a single record with the most common DNA and genes. Here the sample has tens of thousands of distinct CDR3 sequences; roughly 43% occur a single time. Clones ranked in the top ten supply more than 55% of the sample. The sample originates from a study of patients and donors after allogeneic stem cell transplantation (dated by TCRdb to 2020 to 2021).

This sequence originates from a human donor who was either an allogeneic HSCT recipient or a stem cell or donor lymphocyte infusion donor (not recorded which). It is not recorded whose cells these are; they may come from a transplant donor. Sequences were obtained from blood, either unsorted or a sorted T cell fraction (not recorded which). The chain joins TRBV10-3 to TRBJ2-7; TRBD1 lines up with 11 middle nucleotides. The CDR3: CAISEGQGGVYEQYF. Read as DNA, the sequence is TGTGCCATCAGCGAGGGACAGGGGGGGGTCTACGAGCAGTACTTC.